One and the same sample provided the 19 T cell receptor beta chains below, sequenced in a study of tumor and adjacent non-tumor tissue in lung cancer. The template was RNA from unsorted bulk tissue. TCRbeta libraries were built with three rounds of nested PCR, modified from ARM-PCR. TCRdb reprocessed the multiplex PCR reads with MiXCR, giving one entry per CDR3 protein. The repertoire holds 78,000 or so distinct CDR3 sequences, with around 85% as singletons. Sequenced: lung tumor tissue. The receptors were sampled from a woman aged 45 to 65 with non-small cell lung cancer.

This clonotype is medium-sized. This rearrangement joins TRBV11-2 to TRBJ2-7; 7 bases match TRBD2. The CDR3 has 15 amino acids. Germline CDR1 is SGHAT and CDR2 is FQNNGV. Unmatched junction bases numbered 3, after V lost 0 bases and J lost 1 base. Written as DNA, the CDR3 is TGTGCCAGCAGCTTAGAAGGGACTATGTCCTACGAGCAGTACTTC. Protein: CASSLEGTMSYEQYF.

The rearrangement uses TRBV28 and TRBJ2-2, with D perhaps TRBD2 (5 bases). V was clipped by 7 bases and J by 7 bases, with 19 bases between them. Germline V gene lookup returns CDR1 MDHEN and CDR2 SYDVKM. The CDR3 is made up of 15 amino acids. The CDR3 region is CASTAGNKHSGELFF. The CDR3 nucleotides are TGTGCCAGCACTGCCGGGAACAAACACAGCGGGGAGCTGTTTTTT.

The chain has TRBV4-1 and TRBJ1-2, with 8 bases that match TRBD1. The germline V gene encodes CDR1 MGHRA and CDR2 YSYEKL. CDR3 size: 15 residues. CDR3: CARSHPDRALYGYTF. The CDR3 DNA follows: TGCGCTAGGAGCCACCCGGACAGGGCTCTCTATGGCTACACCTTC.

In the case of this clonotype: Germline is not matched at one junction end, which may reflect a read error. The chain couples TRBV20-1 to TRBJ2-1, with TRBD2 as a possible D gene (6 bases). Per the germline V gene, CDR1 is DFQATT and CDR2 is SNEGSKA (reference sequence). The CDR3 spans 13 residues. Here the CDR3 reads CIARGGIHNGQFF. Here the CDR3 DNA reads TGCATTGCTAGAGGCGGGATCCACAATGGGCAGTTCTTC.

A word on this clonotype: A read error may account for a junction end that differs from germline. This chain joins TRBV29-1 and TRBJ2-1; D gene unclear. The CDR3 is 13 residues long. In germline, CDR1 is SQVTM, CDR2 ANQGSEA. The CDR3 coding sequence is TGCAGCGGCTACAACCTGTCCTACAATGGGCAGTTCTTC. Its protein product is CSGYNLSYNGQFF.

The chain recombines TRBV28 with TRBJ2-3; TRBD1 agrees at 7 bases. V lost 6 bases to trimming and J lost 5 bases; unmatched junction nucleotides: 8. The CDR3 has 14 residues. Looked up from germline, CDR1 is MDHEN and CDR2 is SYDVKM. CDR3 DNA sequence: TGTGCCAGCAGACGTGACAGGGTCAGAGATACGCAGTATTTT. The encoded protein is CASRRDRVRDTQYF.

In its sample, this clonotype was seen once. The germline gene is not matched at one end of the junction; a read error may be the cause. The chain is built from TRBV20-1 and TRBJ1-6; TRBD1 might be the D (6 bases). The CDR3 totals 13 residues. Germline V gene lookup returns CDR1 DFQATT and CDR2 SNEGSKA (reference sequence). The CDR3 region is CSARGHGNSPLHF. CDR3 DNA sequence: TGTAGTGCTAGGGGACATGGGAATTCACCCCTCCACTTT.

Points on this clonotype: It may be a read error: a sequence one base away is much more abundant. This chain connects TRBV7-9 to TRBJ1-2; D not certain. This CDR3 spans 12 amino acids. V lost 2 bases and J 7 bases, leaving 8 bases between the germline ends. Per germline, CDR1 SEHNR and CDR2 FQNEAQ (reference sequence). CDR3: CASSLCSGGYTF. The CDR3, as DNA: TGTGCCAGCAGCTTATGTTCGGGTGGCTACACCTTC.

Comment on this clonotype: One end of the junction is discordant with germline, which a read error may explain. The V and J genes are TRBV5-6 and TRBJ2-7; D is perhaps TRBD1 (6 bases). This CDR3 comprises 14 residues. Germline assignment: CDR1 SGHDT and CDR2 YYEEEE. The CDR3: CVSSEKGVPYEQYF. Here the CDR3 DNA reads TGTGTCAGCAGCGAGAAGGGGGTTCCATACGAGCAGTACTTC.

The J gene is TRBJ1-5, the V gene TRBV6-2 or TRBV6-3, with unresolved D. The germline V gene has CDR1 MNHEY and CDR2 SVGEGT. V lost 4 bases to trimming and J lost 4 bases, with 29 bases between them. The CDR3 is 20 residues long. Here the CDR3 reads CASSFKPVVYVSGLNQPQHF. For the CDR3, the DNA is TGTGCCAGCAGTTTCAAACCTGTGGTATATGTCAGCGGTCTTAATCAGCCCCAGCATTTT.

Concerning this clonotype: A junction end diverges from the germline sequence, so it may reflect a read error. The V gene is TRBV13, the J gene TRBJ1-3; TRBD1 might be the D (6 bases). Germline CDR1 is PRHDT and CDR2 is FYEKMQ (reference sequence). The length of the CDR3 is 14 residues. The CDR3: CASSLEQGPDTIYF. As DNA, the CDR3 is TGTGCCAGCAGTTTAGAACAGGGCCCAGACACCATATATTTT. Supplemented by reference TRBV13 and TRBJ1-3, the full variable domain reads AAGVIQSPRHLIKEKRETATLKCYPIPRHDTVYWYQQGPGQDPQFLISFYEKMQSDKGSIPDRFSAQQFSDYHSELNMSSLELGDSALYFCASSLEQGPDTIYFGEGSWLTVV.

Of note for this clonotype: The junction shows a germline mismatch at one end, possibly a read error. The chain uses TRBV6-1 and TRBJ2-3, with D perhaps assigned TRBD1 or TRBD2 (5 bases each). Germline CDR1 is MNHNS and CDR2 is SASEGT. CDR3 size: 17 residues. CDR3 sequence reads: CASSNRWGTELTDTKYF. The CDR3, as DNA: TGTGCCAGCAGTAATCGTTGGGGGACCGAACTAACAGATACGAAGTATTTT.

The V gene is TRBV11-2, the J gene TRBJ2-7, with unresolved D. Trimming left V 2 bases short and J 12 bases short, with 23 bases between. The CDR3 totals 15 residues. Per the germline V gene, CDR1 is SGHAT and CDR2 is FQNNGV. CDR3 residues: CASSLSPCPSYKLYF. The CDR3, as DNA: TGTGCCAGCAGCTTATCTCCGTGTCCCTCCTACAAGCTGTACTTC.

This clonotype was detected once. The junction shows a germline mismatch at one end, possibly a read error. This sequence joins TRBV12-3 or TRBV12-4 and TRBJ1-5; D is uncertain. This CDR3 has 14 amino acids. In DNA, the CDR3 is TGTGCCAGCAGTTGGGCAAGGGTCAATCAGTCCCAGCATTTT. Its protein is CASSWARVNQSQHF.

To note about this clonotype: A much larger clone lies one base from this, so it may be a read error. V gene TRBV7-2 combines with J gene TRBJ2-5; D not certain. The CDR3 has 15 amino acids. The V gene lost 2 bases and the J gene lost 2 bases, with 12 bases spanning the gap. Germline CDR1 reads SGHTA; CDR2 reads FQGNSA. This CDR3 is CASSLCFGPQETQYF. CDR3 DNA: TGTGCCAGCAGCTTATGCTTTGGGCCTCAAGAGACCCAGTACTTC.

As concerns this clonotype: Relative to the germline gene, one junction end is altered; a read error may explain this. The CDR3 reads CVSSVEQGPNTIYF. DNA of the CDR3: TGTGTCAGCAGCGTAGAACAGGGCCCAAACACCATATATTTT. The chain has TRBV13 and TRBJ1-3; possibly TRBD1 for D (6 bases). Germline loops: CDR1 PRHDT, CDR2 FYEKMQ (reference sequence). The CDR3 length is 14 residues.

Concerning this clonotype: The junction shows a germline mismatch at one end, possibly a read error. This chain joins TRBV29-1 and TRBJ2-5, with D possibly matching TRBD1 (5 bases). CDR3 size: 14 residues. In germline, CDR1 is SQVTM, CDR2 ANQGSEA. The DNA of the CDR3 is TGCAGCGCTGTTGGGGCCTCTTTAGGTGAGACCAAGTGCTTC. It specifies CSAVGASLGETKCF.

This chain uses TRBV20-1 with TRBJ1-1, with unresolved D. V was pared by 6 bases and J by 6 bases, with 17 bases between. Germline CDR1 is DFQATT and CDR2 is SNEGSKA (reference sequence). This CDR3 region has 13 residues. As DNA, the CDR3 is TGCAGTGCCCCGAGTTGGGGAGACGCTGAAGCTTTCTTT. Its protein is CSAPSWGDAEAFF.

The chain joins TRBV6-2 or TRBV6-3 to TRBJ1-2, with D possibly being TRBD1 (5 bases). Trimming shortened V by 5 bases and J by 4 bases, and 8 bases separated the two germline ends. This CDR3 is built from 12 residues. Germline CDR1 MNHEY, CDR2 SVGEGT. This CDR3 reads CASSQGVYGYTF. The CDR3 DNA is TGTGCCAGCAGTCAGGGAGTCTATGGCTACACCTTC.